What follows is one T cell receptor (beta chain) and its context. The sample comes from a study of blood T cell repertoires in COVID-19. Study at large: Samples of COVID-19 (acute and convalescent) were obtained from the United States, Italy and Spain. Nucleic acid was either cDNA or gDNA, and it came from T cells, B-cell-depleted T cells, or PBMCs.

V was pared by 4 bases and J by 4 bases, with 10 bases between. Germline CDR1 reads SGHAT; CDR2 reads FQNNGV. This CDR3 region has 14 residues. Per the original data handling: Amplification with reference gene primers provided the estimates of nucleated cell counts. Using immunoSEQ multiplex PCR, the repertoire was profiled, and TCRdb retains in-frame clones only, with some absent. That table is the source of V, J and clone size, and D and trimming were worked out from the DNA. This table holds roughly 30,000 clones, 76% found once. The chain carries TRBV11-2 and TRBJ1-4, with D tentatively TRBD1 (6 bases). What was sequenced was peripheral blood. The TCR originated in a man between 65 and 79 years old with acute or convalescent COVID-19. The DNA for the CDR3 is TGTGCCAGCAGCTCTGACAGGCGTAATGAAAAACTGTTTTTT. Amino acids: CASSSDRRNEKLFF.